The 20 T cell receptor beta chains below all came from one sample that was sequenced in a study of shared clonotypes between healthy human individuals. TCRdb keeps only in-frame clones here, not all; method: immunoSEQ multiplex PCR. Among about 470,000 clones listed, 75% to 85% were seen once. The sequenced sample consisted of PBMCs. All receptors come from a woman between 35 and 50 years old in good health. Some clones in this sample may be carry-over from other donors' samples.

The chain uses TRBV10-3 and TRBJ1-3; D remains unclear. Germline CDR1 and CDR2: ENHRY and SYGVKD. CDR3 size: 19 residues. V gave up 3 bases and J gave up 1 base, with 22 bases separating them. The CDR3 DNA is TGTGCCATCAGTGATTACCAGGAACTTAAGCCCTTTTCTGGAAACACCATATATTTT. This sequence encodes CAISDYQELKPFSGNTIYF.

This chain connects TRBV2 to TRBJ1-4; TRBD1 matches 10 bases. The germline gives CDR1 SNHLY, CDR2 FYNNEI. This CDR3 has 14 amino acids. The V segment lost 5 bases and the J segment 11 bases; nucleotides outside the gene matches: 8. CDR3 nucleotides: TGTGCCAGCAGTCCCGGGACAGGGGTAATTAAACTGTTTTTT. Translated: CASSPGTGVIKLFF.

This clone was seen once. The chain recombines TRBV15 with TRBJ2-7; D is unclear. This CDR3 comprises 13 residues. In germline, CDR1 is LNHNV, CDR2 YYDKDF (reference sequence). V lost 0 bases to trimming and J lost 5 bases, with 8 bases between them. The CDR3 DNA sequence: TGTGCCACCAGCAGAGATTTGGGGAACGAGCAGTACTTC. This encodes CATSRDLGNEQYF.

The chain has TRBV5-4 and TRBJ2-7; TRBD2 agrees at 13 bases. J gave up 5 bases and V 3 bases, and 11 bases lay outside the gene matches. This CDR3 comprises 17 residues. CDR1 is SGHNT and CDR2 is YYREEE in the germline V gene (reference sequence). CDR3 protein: CASSSGLAGVALDEQYF. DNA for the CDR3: TGTGCCAGCAGCTCCGGACTAGCGGGAGTGGCGTTGGACGAGCAGTACTTC.

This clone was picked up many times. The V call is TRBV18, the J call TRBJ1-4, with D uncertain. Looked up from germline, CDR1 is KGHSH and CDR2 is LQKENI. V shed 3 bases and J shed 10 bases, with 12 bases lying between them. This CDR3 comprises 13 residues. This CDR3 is CASSPQEAGKLFF. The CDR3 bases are TGTGCCAGCTCACCCCAGGAGGCGGGAAAACTGTTTTTT.

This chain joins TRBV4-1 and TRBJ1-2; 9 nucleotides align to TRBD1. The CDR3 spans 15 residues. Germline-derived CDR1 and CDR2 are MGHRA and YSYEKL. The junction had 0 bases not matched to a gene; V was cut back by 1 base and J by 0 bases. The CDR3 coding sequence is TGCGCCAGCAGCCAAGGACAGGGGGCTAACTATGGCTACACCTTC. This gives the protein CASSQGQGANYGYTF.

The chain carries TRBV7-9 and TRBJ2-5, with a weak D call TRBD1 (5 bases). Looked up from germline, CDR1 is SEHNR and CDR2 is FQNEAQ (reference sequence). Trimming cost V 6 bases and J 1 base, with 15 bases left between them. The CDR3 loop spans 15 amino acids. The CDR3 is CASSFTGLPQETQYF. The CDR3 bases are TGTGCCAGCAGTTTCACAGGCTTACCCCAAGAGACCCAGTACTTC.

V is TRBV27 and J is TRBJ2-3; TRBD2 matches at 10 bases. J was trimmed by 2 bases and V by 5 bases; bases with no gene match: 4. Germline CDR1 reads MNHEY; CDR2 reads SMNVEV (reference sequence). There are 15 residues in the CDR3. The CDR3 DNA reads TGTGCCAGCAGTCCGGGACTAGCGCCCACAGATACGCAGTATTTT. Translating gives CASSPGLAPTDTQYF.

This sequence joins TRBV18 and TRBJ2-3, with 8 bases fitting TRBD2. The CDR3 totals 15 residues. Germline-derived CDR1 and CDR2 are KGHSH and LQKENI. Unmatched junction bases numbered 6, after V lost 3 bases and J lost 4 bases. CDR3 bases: TGTGCCAGCTCACCCGGGAGGGCCAACGCAGATACGCAGTATTTT. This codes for CASSPGRANADTQYF.

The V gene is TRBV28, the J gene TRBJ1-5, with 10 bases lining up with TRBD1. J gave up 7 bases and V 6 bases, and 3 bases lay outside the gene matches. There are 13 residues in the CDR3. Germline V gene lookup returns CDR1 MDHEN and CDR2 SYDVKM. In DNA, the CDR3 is TGTGCCAGCAGAGACAGGGGGCAACAGCCCCAGCATTTT. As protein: CASRDRGQQPQHF.

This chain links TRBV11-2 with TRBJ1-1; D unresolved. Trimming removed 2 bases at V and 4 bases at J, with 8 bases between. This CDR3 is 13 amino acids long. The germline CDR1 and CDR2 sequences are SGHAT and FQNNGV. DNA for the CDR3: TGTGCCAGCAGCTTAATCAGTGGCACTGAAGCTTTCTTT. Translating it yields CASSLISGTEAFF.

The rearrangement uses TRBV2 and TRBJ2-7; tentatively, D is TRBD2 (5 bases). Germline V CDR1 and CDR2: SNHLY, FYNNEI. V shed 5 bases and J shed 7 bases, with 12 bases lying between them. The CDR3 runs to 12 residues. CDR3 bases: TGTGCCAGCAGTTCAGACGCGGGTGAGCAGTACTTC. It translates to CASSSDAGEQYF.

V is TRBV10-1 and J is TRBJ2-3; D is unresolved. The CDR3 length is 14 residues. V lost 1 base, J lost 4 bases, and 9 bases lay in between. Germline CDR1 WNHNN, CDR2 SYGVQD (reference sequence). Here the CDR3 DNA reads TGCGCCAGCAGTGAGTTCTTGGTCGCAGATACGCAGTATTTT. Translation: CASSEFLVADTQYF.

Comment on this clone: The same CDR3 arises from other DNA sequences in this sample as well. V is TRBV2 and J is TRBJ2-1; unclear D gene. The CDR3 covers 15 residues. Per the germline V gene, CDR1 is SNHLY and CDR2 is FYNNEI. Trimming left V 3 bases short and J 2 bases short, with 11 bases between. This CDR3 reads CASSEKGEAYNEQFF. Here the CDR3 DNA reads TGTGCCAGCAGTGAGAAAGGAGAGGCCTACAATGAGCAGTTCTTC.

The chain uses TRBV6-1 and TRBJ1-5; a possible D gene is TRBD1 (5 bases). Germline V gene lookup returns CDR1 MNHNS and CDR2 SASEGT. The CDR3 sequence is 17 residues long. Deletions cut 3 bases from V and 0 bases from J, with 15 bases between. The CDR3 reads CASSEAPGVHSNQPQHF. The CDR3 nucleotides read TGTGCCAGCAGTGAGGCCCCGGGGGTCCATAGCAATCAGCCCCAGCATTTT.

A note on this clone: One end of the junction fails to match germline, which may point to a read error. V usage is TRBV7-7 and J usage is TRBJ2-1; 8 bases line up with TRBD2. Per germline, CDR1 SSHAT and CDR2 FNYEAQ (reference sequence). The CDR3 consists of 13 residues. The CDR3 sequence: CASSRGAGGEQFF. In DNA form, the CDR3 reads TGTGCTAGCAGCCGAGGGGCGGGGGGTGAGCAGTTCTTC.

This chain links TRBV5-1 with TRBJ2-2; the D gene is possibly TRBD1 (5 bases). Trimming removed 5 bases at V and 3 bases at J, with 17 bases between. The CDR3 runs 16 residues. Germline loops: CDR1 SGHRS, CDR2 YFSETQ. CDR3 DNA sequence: TGCGCCAGCAGTGGGGCCCCGGGCGTAGACACCGGGGAGCTGTTTTTT. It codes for CASSGAPGVDTGELFF.

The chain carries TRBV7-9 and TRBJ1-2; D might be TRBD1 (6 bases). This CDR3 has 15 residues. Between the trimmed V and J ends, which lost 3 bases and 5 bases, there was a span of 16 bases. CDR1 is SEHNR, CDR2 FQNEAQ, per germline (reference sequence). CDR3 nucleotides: TGTGCCAGCAGCTTCGGGACACCGGGGGCGTATGGCTACACCTTC. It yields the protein CASSFGTPGAYGYTF.

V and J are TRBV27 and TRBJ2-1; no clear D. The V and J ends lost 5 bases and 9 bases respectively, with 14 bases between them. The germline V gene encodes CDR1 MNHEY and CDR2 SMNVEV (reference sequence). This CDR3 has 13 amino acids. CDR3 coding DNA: TGTGCCAGCAGTACCGCCCTGGCCGGTGAGCAGTTCTTC. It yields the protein CASSTALAGEQFF.

This chain's CDR3 is CATSREPYYEQYF. The CDR3 DNA sequence: TGTGCCACCAGCAGAGAGCCTTATTACGAGCAGTACTTC. V is TRBV15 and J is TRBJ2-7; D call uncertain. The CDR3 consists of 13 residues. Trimming shortened V by 0 bases and J by 4 bases, and 7 bases separated the two germline ends. The germline V gene encodes CDR1 LNHNV and CDR2 YYDKDF (reference sequence).